This T cell receptor (beta chain) came from a study of blood T cell repertoires in COVID-19. The germline V gene encodes CDR1 SGHAT and CDR2 FQNNGV. V dropped 0 bases and J dropped 4; count of bases not matched to a gene: 11. The CDR3 covers 18 residues. Sequencing was performed with immunoSEQ multiplex PCR; in TCRdb, only in-frame clones are kept and a portion is missing. The sample has approximately 350,000 clones, about nine tenths seen once. The chain employs TRBV11-2 and TRBJ1-3; TRBD1 matches at 8 bases. This clonotype was obtained from a woman between 45 and 65 years old with COVID-19, enrolled during active disease. Input material: peripheral blood. CDR3 nucleotides: TGTGCCAGCAGCTTAGAAGTCCGTACGACAGGGGACGGAAACACCATATATTTT. As protein: CASSLEVRTTGDGNTIYF.